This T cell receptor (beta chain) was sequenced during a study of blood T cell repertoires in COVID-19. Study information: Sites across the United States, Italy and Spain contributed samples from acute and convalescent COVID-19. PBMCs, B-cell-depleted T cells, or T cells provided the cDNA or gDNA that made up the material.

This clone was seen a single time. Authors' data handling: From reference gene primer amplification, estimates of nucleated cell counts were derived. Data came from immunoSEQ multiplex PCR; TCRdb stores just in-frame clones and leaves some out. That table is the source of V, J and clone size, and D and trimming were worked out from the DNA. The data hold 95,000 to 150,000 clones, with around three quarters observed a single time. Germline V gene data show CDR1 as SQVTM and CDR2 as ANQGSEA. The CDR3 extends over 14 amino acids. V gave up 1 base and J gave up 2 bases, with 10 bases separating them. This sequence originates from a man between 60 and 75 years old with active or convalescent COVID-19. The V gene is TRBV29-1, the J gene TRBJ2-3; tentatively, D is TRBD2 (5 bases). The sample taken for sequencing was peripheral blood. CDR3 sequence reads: CSVEVRALTDTQYF. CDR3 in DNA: TGCAGCGTTGAAGTGAGGGCTCTCACAGATACGCAGTATTTT.